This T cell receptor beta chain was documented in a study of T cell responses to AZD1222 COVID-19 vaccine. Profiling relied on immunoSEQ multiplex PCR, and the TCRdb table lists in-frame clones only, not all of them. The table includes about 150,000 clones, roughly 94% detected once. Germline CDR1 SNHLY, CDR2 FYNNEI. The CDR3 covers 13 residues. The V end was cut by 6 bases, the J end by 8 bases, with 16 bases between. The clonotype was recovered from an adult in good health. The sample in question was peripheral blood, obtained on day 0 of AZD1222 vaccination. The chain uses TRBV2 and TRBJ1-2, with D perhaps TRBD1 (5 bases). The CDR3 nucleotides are TGTGCCAGCAGGGGACGGGCTTTCGGAGGCTACACCTTC. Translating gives CASRGRAFGGYTF.